Sequencing of this T cell receptor beta chain was carried out in a study of T cells in Graves' hyperthyroidism and ophthalmopathy. Background on the study: At the time of initial diagnosis and before any treatment, peripheral blood was collected.

Investigators excluded patients with uncontrolled infection, other autoimmune disease, pregnancy or lactation. Ahead of any ophthalmopathy symptoms, the blood sample was obtained at the first diagnosis of hyperthyroidism. Study outcomes and limitations: Also found in blood were most expanded thyroid clonotypes above 0.001.

This CDR3 is built from 11 residues. Germline CDR1 and CDR2: DFQATT and SNEGSKA (reference sequence). J gave up 9 bases and V 6 bases, and 5 bases lay outside the gene matches. RNA transcripts provided the source from which TCR beta CDR3 regions were amplified. The study used the HTBI primer set for a first-round RT-PCR of the TCR CDR3. TCRdb analysed the multiplex PCR reads with MiXCR anew, one entry per CDR3 protein. The table has fewer than 650,000 distinct CDR3 sequences, 11% to 15% seen once. This clonotype has a count of ten or more. Its antigen is not known. Sequencing was performed on blood. The J gene is TRBJ2-1, the V gene TRBV20-1; TRBD1 aligns across 7 bases. This clonotype originated in a woman in her 30s with Graves' hyperthyroidism that later progressed to Graves' ophthalmopathy. The CDR3 sequence: CSATGVIEQFF. CDR3 nucleotides: TGCAGTGCAACAGGGGTAATTGAGCAGTTCTTC.